This TCR beta chain appears in the sequencing data of a study of blood T cell repertoires in COVID-19. Study-wide context: Collection of acute and convalescent COVID-19 samples took place in the United States, Italy and Spain. The cDNA or gDNA used as material had been derived from T cells, B-cell-depleted T cells, or PBMCs.

Trimming pared 1 base from V and 1 base from J, leaving 17 bases between. Germline CDR1 is SGHNT and CDR2 is YYREEE (reference sequence). This CDR3 has 17 residues. Those enrolled, adults aged 18 to 89 years, came from about two dozen US areas. Exposed participants came across a COVID-19 case within 2 weeks before study entry. The repertoire was sequenced with immunoSEQ multiplex PCR; TCRdb's copy has only in-frame clones and lacks some. The table lists a few hundred thousand clones, over 85% of them singletons. V usage is TRBV5-4 and J usage is TRBJ1-2, with no clear D. Sequenced: PBMCs or T cells enriched from blood (not recorded which). This receptor was obtained from a woman in her 50s who had been exposed to COVID-19. CDR3 coding DNA: TGTGCCAGCAGCTTGTCGGGCGGCGGAGGTCGTAACTATGGCTACACCTTC. Its translation: CASSLSGGGGRNYGYTF.